The clone carrying this T cell receptor beta chain was counted between two and nine times. CDR3 size: 15 residues. CDR1 is SGHTA, CDR2 FQGTGA, per germline. V lost 4 bases, J lost 4 bases, and 7 bases stayed unmatched. This specimen comes from a study of shared clonotypes between healthy human individuals. Background on the study: Samples came from a couple of female and a few male donors aged 18 to 49.

The study enrolled healthy HIV-negative adults without recent acute infections or vaccinations as donors. The authors divided CD4+ cells into CD45RA+ naive and CD45RA-negative memory subsets. Measured with immunoSEQ multiplex PCR; TCRdb has only the in-frame clones, and not every one. The sample has 550,000 to 700,000 clones, 73% seen once; the top ten hold 1.5% to 2%. This receptor was identified in a woman aged 25 to 39 in good health. Sequenced material: memory CD4+ T cells sorted from blood. Subset in this sample: CD45RA-negative fraction. The gene calls are TRBV7-3 and TRBJ2-1, with 7 bases that match TRBD1. CDR3: CASSSGQNLYNEQFF. The CDR3, as DNA: TGTGCCAGCAGCTCGGGACAGAATTTATACAATGAGCAGTTCTTC.